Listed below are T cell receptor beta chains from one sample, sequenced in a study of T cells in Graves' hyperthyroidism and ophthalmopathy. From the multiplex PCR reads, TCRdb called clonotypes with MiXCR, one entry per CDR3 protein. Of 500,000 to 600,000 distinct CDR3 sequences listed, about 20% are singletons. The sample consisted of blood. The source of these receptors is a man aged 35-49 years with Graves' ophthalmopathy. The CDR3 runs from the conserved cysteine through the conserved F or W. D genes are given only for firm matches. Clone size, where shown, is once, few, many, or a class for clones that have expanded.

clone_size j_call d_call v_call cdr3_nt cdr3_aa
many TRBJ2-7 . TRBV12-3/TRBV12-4 TGTGCCAGCAGTCTACAGGAATCCTACGAGCAGTACTTC CASSLQESYEQYF
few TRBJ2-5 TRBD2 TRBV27 TGTGCCAGCAGTGCCACTAGCGGGGGGGCGGGGACCCAGTACTTC CASSATSGGAGTQYF
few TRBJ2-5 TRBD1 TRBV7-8 TGTGCCAGCAGCGGCGACAGGGGCGGCCAAGAGACCCAGTACTTC CASSGDRGGQETQYF
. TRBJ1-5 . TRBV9 TGTGCCAGCAGCGTAGGCTCGGGCACTAATCAGCCCCAGCATTTT CASSVGSGTNQPQHF
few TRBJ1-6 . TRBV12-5 TGTGCTAGTGGTTTGGACCGCTCCCCCAACCGCAATAATTCACCCCTCCACTTT CASGLDRSPNRNNSPLHF
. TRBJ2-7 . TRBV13 TGTGCCAGCAGCTCCACAGAACTAGCTTCTACCTACGAGCAGTACTTC CASSSTELASTYEQYF
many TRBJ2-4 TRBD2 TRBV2 TGTGCCAGCAGGAATTTGATAGGGCTAGCGGGGGCCAAAAACATTCAGTACTTC CASRNLIGLAGAKNIQYF
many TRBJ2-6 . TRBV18 TGTGCCAGCTCACCACCGACACTCTCTGGGGCCAACGTCCTGACTTTC CASSPPTLSGANVLTF
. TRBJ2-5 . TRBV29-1 TGCAGCGTTGGCGGAAGGGAGACCCAGTACTTC CSVGGRETQYF
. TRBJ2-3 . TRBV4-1 TGCGCCAGCAGCCAAGTAAAGACTAGCACAGATACGCAGTATTTT CASSQVKTSTDTQYF
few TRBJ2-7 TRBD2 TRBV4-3 TGCGCCAGCAGCCAAGGGACTAGCACTATCTACGAGCAGTACTTC CASSQGTSTIYEQYF
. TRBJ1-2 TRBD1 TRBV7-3 TGTGCCAGCAACCCCCGTCCCGGGACAGGGTCCTATGGCTACACCTTC CASNPRPGTGSYGYTF
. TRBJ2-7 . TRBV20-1 TGCAGTGCTATGTCGCGTTACGAGCAGTACTTC CSAMSRYEQYF
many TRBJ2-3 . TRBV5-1 TGCGCCAGCAACTTAATATGGGGTACAGATACGCAGTATTTT CASNLIWGTDTQYF
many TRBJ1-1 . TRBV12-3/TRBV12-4 TGTGCCAGCAGTTTCGGTGGGGGTCGGACTGAAGCTTTCTTT CASSFGGGRTEAFF
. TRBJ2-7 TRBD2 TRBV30 TGTGCCTGGAGTGCCGGGACTAGCCGCTACGAGCAGTACTTC CAWSAGTSRYEQYF
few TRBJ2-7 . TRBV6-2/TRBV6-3 TGTGCCAGCAGGTCGACGGCCGCCTACGAGCAGTACTTC CASRSTAAYEQYF
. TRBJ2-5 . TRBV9 TGTGCCAGCAGCCCCACCCCTCTTGGGGGCCAAGAGACCCAGTACTTC CASSPTPLGGQETQYF
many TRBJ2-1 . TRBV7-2 TGTGCCAGCAGCTTAGACGGGGTCGGGCTCAATGAGCAGTTCTTC CASSLDGVGLNEQFF
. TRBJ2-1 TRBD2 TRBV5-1 TGCGCCAGCAGGCTAGCGGGAGGGCCCCAGGAGCAGTTCTTC CASRLAGGPQEQFF
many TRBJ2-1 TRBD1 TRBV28 TGTGCCAGCAGCTCCAGAGGGACAGGGATTCATGAGCAGTTCTTC CASSSRGTGIHEQFF
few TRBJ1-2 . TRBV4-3 TGCGCCAGCAGCCAAGGAGGGATCCCCAACTATGGCTACACCTTC CASSQGGIPNYGYTF
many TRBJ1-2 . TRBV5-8 TGTGCCAGCAGCTTCGGACGGATTTATGGCTACACCTTC CASSFGRIYGYTF
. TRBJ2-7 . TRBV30 TGTGCCTGGAGTGATAGGGGCCTCACCGAGCAGTACTTC CAWSDRGLTEQYF
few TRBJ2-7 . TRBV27 TGTGCCAGCAGTTCTCGGGGGAGTCCCTACGAGCAGTACTTC CASSSRGSPYEQYF
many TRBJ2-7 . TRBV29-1 TGCAGCGTTCGGGACTTTACCTACGAGCAGTACTTC CSVRDFTYEQYF
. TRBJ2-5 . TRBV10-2 TGCGCCAGCAGTGAGGTCCAACGGAGAGAGACCCAGTACTTC CASSEVQRRETQYF
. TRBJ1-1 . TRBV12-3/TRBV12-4 TGTGCCAGCACAACTACAGGGAACACTGAAGCTTTCTTT CASTTTGNTEAFF
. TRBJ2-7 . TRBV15 TGTGCCACCAGCACTGTGAGCGGATCAAACTCCTACGAGCAGTACTTC CATSTVSGSNSYEQYF
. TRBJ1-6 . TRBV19 TGTGCCAGTAGTACAGCCCTTTACCCTCATTCACCCCTCCACTTT CASSTALYPHSPLHF
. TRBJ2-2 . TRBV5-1 TGCGCCAGCAATGGGCCCTCGGGCACCGGGGAGCTGTTTTTT CASNGPSGTGELFF
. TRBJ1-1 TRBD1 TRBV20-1 TGCAGTGCTCCAGAGACAGGGGTGTACACTGAAGCTTTCTTT CSAPETGVYTEAFF
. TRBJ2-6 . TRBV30 TGTGCCTGGAGGGGCGGGTCAGGGGCCAACGTCCTGACTTTC CAWRGGSGANVLTF
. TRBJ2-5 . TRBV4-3 TGCGCCAGCAGCCAAGATCACGAGACCCAGTACTTC CASSQDHETQYF
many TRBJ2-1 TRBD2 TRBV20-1 TGCAGTGCTACCCCGGGACTAGCGGGAGTAGAGCAGTTCTTC CSATPGLAGVEQFF
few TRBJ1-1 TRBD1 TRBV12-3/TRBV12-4 TGTGCCAGCAGTTTAGGCGGGGGACAGGGGATGAACACTGAAGCTTTCTTT CASSLGGGQGMNTEAFF
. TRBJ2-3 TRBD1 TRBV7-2 TGTGCCAGCAGCCCTTCCGGGACAGGTGCAGATACGCAGTATTTT CASSPSGTGADTQYF
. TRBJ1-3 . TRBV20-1 TGCAGTGCCGGTCTCAGCTCTGGAAACACCATATATTTT CSAGLSSGNTIYF
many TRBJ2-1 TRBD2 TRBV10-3 TGTGCCATCAGTGAGTTCTCCGGGACTAGCGACGACAATGAGCAGTTCTTC CAISEFSGTSDDNEQFF
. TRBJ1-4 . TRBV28 TGTGCCAGCAACCCCGCCCAGGGGAATGAAAAACTGTTTTTT CASNPAQGNEKLFF
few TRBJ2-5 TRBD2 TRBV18 TGTGCCAGCTCACCGAGTTTTTTAGCGGGACAAGAGACCCAGTACTTC CASSPSFLAGQETQYF
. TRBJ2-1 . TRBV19 TGTGCCAGTAGTATAGATGTGGGGACATCAACTGGGAATGAGCAGTTCTTC CASSIDVGTSTGNEQFF